The clone carrying this T cell receptor beta chain was picked up many times. The data were obtained in a study of neurological immune-mediated disorders. TCRdb itself ran the 5' RACE reads through MiXCR, one entry per CDR3 protein. The sample has roughly 36,000 distinct CDR3 sequences, around 3.1% seen once; the top ten hold around 7.7%. The time point is: longitudinal time-point 1 (baseline). This TCR derives from a woman in her sixties or seventies with multiple sclerosis. The sample was PBMCs.

CDR3 in DNA: TGTGCCAGCAGCGCTACTAGCGGGGGGACCTACGAGCAGTACTTC. Amino acids: CASSATSGGTYEQYF. The genes are TRBV7-6 and TRBJ2-7, with 12 bases that match TRBD2. J lost 2 bases, V lost 5 bases, and 4 bases had no gene match. The CDR3 consists of 15 residues. The germline CDR1 and CDR2 sequences are SGHVS and FNYEAQ.